The 16 T cell receptor beta chains below all came from one sample that was sequenced in a study of T-cell reconstitution after alpha-beta-depleted transplantation in children. Unique molecular identifiers were used to barcode this TCRbeta library. TCRdb used MiXCR to reprocess the PCR reads, holding one entry per CDR3 protein. The sample records about 640,000 distinct CDR3 sequences, 10% to 15% being singletons. The material sequenced was PBMCs, mostly from graft donor cells, taken 360 days after TCRalphabeta/CD19-depleted stem cell transplant. The source of these receptors is a male patient aged 5 to 17 who had a stem cell transplant for acute myeloid leukemia, so the T cells may come from the graft donor.

The table lists this clonotype with many counts. The V call is TRBV10-3, the J call TRBJ2-1; 10 bases agree with TRBD2. This CDR3 has 14 amino acids. Germline trimming cut 6 bases from V and 9 bases from J; bases unmatched to any gene: 8. Germline V gives CDR1 ENHRY, CDR2 SYGVKD. CDR3 DNA: TGTGCCATCAGGGCACTAGCGGGATGGGGTGAGCAGTTCTTC. Translating it yields CAIRALAGWGEQFF.

The table lists this clonotype with a few counts. The rearrangement uses TRBV7-9 and TRBJ1-5; tentatively, D is TRBD1 (6 bases). Trimming shortened V by 5 bases and J by 9 bases, and 17 bases separated the two germline ends. CDR1 is SEHNR and CDR2 is FQNEAQ in the germline V gene (reference sequence). This CDR3 comprises 14 residues. CDR3 region: CASSTDRYPWPQHF. The CDR3 DNA reads TGTGCCAGCAGCACTGACAGGTACCCATGGCCCCAGCATTTT.

The rearrangement joins TRBV24-1 to TRBJ2-3, with D perhaps being TRBD1 or TRBD2 (6 bases each). This CDR3 comprises 17 residues. Trimming removed 1 base from V and 2 bases from J, with 15 bases in between. CDR1 is KGHDR, CDR2 SFDVKD, per germline. The CDR3 region has the DNA TGTGCCACCAGTGATTTTAGGGGGGCGCAGTACACAGATACGCAGTATTTT. The encoded protein is CATSDFRGAQYTDTQYF.

The chain has TRBV28 and TRBJ1-1; 7 nucleotides align to TRBD1. CDR1 and CDR2 (germline): MDHEN, SYDVKM. CDR3 length: 14 residues. V shed 6 bases and J 3 bases; nucleotides not matched to a gene: 7. In DNA, the CDR3 is TGTGCCAGCAGAACACCGGGACAGTACACTGAAGCTTTCTTT. Translation gives CASRTPGQYTEAFF.

The V gene is TRBV6-1, the J gene TRBJ1-1, with 9 nucleotides matching TRBD1. The germline V gene has CDR1 MNHNS and CDR2 SASEGT. Unmatched junction bases numbered 7, after V lost 7 bases and J lost 4 bases. This CDR3 is 14 amino acids long. In nucleotides, the CDR3 is TGTGCCAGCAACAGACAGGGGGGAGGCACTGAAGCTTTCTTT. Protein product: CASNRQGGGTEAFF.

The rearrangement joins TRBV20-1 to TRBJ2-3; D unresolved. The germline V gene encodes CDR1 DFQATT and CDR2 SNEGSKA (reference sequence). CDR3 length: 13 residues. V was cut by 1 base and J by 2 bases, with 7 bases left in between. The CDR3 DNA is TGCAGTGCTAGAGGCCAACCCACAGATACGCAGTATTTT. Translation gives CSARGQPTDTQYF.

CDR3 region: CSVEQVDYNEQFF. CDR3 DNA: TGCAGCGTTGAACAGGTAGACTACAATGAGCAGTTCTTC. The rearrangement uses TRBV29-1 and TRBJ2-1; D remains unclear. The V gene lost 2 bases and the J gene lost 3 bases, with 8 bases spanning the gap. The CDR3 is made up of 13 amino acids. Per germline, CDR1 SQVTM and CDR2 ANQGSEA.

The chain uses TRBV15 and TRBJ2-1; D is uncertain. Trimming pared 2 bases from V and 8 bases from J, leaving 16 bases between. The germline gives CDR1 LNHNV, CDR2 YYDKDF (reference sequence). CDR3 length: 15 residues. The CDR3: CATSRSVTALDEQFF. CDR3 sequence (DNA): TGTGCCACCAGCAGAAGCGTGACGGCGCTGGATGAGCAGTTCTTC.

CDR3: CSARTRGGPRETQYF. The CDR3 DNA is TGCAGTGCTAGAACCCGGGGTGGTCCGAGGGAGACCCAGTACTTC. This chain joins TRBV20-1 and TRBJ2-5; a possible D gene is TRBD2 (5 bases). Trimming took off 2 bases at V and 5 bases at J, with 18 bases between the two ends. CDR3 length: 15 amino acids. The V gene's germline CDR1 is DFQATT and CDR2 SNEGSKA (reference sequence).

The V call is TRBV11-2, the J call TRBJ2-2; possibly TRBD1 for D (5 bases). The V gene's germline CDR1 is SGHAT and CDR2 FQNNGV. Between the trimmed V and J ends, which lost 1 base and 6 bases, there was a span of 9 bases. This CDR3 is 14 amino acids long. CDR3 DNA sequence: TGTGCCAGCAGCTTAGCTTTAGGGGCCGGGGAGCTGTTTTTT. Amino acids: CASSLALGAGELFF.

The sample holds many counts of this clonotype. The chain combines TRBV28 with TRBJ2-1; 13 positions match TRBD2. The CDR3 totals 15 residues. V lost 10 bases and J lost 8; bases outside the gene matches: 11. Germline-derived CDR1 and CDR2 are MDHEN and SYDVKM. This chain's CDR3 is CATTNGLAGDDEQFF. The CDR3 DNA is TGTGCCACCACTAACGGACTAGCGGGAGACGATGAGCAGTTCTTC.

The CDR3 DNA is TGTGCCAGCAGTGAACGGGGACCCCCGTTCGGGGAGCTGTTTTTT. This encodes CASSERGPPFGELFF. The V gene is TRBV6-1, the J gene TRBJ2-2; tentatively, D is TRBD1 or TRBD2 (5 bases each). The V and J ends lost 2 bases and 7 bases respectively, with 14 bases between them. This CDR3 region has 15 residues. CDR1 and CDR2 from the germline V gene are MNHNS and SASEGT.

This clonotype was detected many times. The genes are TRBV20-1 and TRBJ2-7; the match to TRBD2 covers 7 bases. Per germline, CDR1 DFQATT and CDR2 SNEGSKA (reference sequence). V lost 0 bases to trimming and J lost 3 bases; unmatched junction nucleotides: 11. The CDR3 extends over 16 amino acids. The DNA of the CDR3 is TGCAGTGCTAGAGACACTTTGGCGGGAGTGGTCTACGAGCAGTACTTC. Translated: CSARDTLAGVVYEQYF.

This clonotype was observed many times. The CDR3 DNA reads TGTGCCAGCAGTTTAAACAGGCGGAGGGGCTACACCTTC. It yields the protein CASSLNRRRGYTF. The chain employs TRBV28 and TRBJ1-2; maybe TRBD1 (5 bases). There are 13 residues in the CDR3. The V gene lost 2 bases and the J gene lost 8 bases, with 12 bases spanning the gap. Germline loops: CDR1 MDHEN, CDR2 SYDVKM.

The chain joins TRBV2 to TRBJ2-1; 7 bases are shared with TRBD1. The CDR3 is made up of 13 amino acids. The germline V gene encodes CDR1 SNHLY and CDR2 FYNNEI. The ends lost 10 bases at V and 4 bases at J; junction bases unmatched: 7. This chain's CDR3 is CATRDRVYNEQFF. In DNA, the CDR3 is TGTGCCACCCGGGACAGAGTTTACAATGAGCAGTTCTTC. Supplemented by reference TRBV2 and TRBJ2-1, the full variable domain reads EPEVTQTPSHQVTQMGQEVILRCVPISNHLYFYWYRQILGQKVEFLVSFYNNEISEKSEIFDDQFSVERPDGSNFTLKIRSTKLEDSAMYFCATRDRVYNEQFFGPGTRLTVL.

The chain couples TRBV11-2 to TRBJ2-1; 10 nucleotides line up with TRBD2. V shed 3 bases, J shed 10 bases, and the junction held 12 bases outside the gene matches. This CDR3 comprises 16 residues. Germline CDR1 and CDR2: SGHAT and FQNNGV. The CDR3 protein is CASSFSGLARSKEQFF. DNA of the CDR3: TGTGCCAGCAGCTTTTCGGGACTAGCGAGGTCCAAAGAGCAGTTCTTC.